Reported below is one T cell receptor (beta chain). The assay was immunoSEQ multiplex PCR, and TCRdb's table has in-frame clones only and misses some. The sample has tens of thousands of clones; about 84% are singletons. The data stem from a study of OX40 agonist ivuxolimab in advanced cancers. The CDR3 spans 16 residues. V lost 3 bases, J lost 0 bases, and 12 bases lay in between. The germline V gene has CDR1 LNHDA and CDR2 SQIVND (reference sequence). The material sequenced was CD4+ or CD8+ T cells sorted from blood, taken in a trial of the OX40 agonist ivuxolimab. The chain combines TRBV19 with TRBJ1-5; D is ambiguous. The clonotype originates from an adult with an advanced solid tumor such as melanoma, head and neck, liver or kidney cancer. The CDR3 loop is CASSMGGYNSNQPQHF. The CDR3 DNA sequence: TGTGCCAGTAGTATGGGCGGGTATAATAGCAATCAGCCCCAGCATTTT.